This note documents a single TCR beta chain sequence. Clones were sequenced by immunoSEQ multiplex PCR, and TCRdb holds only the in-frame ones, with some missing. This sample has 12,000 to 15,000 clones, with approximately 90% found just once. These data are taken from a study of blood T cell repertoires in COVID-19. The sequenced sample was peripheral blood. This TCR derives from a human donor in a cohort sampled during active COVID-19.

Here the CDR3 reads CASSVRDSGYTF. The DNA of the CDR3 is TGTGCCAGCAGCGTAAGGGACAGTGGCTACACCTTC. V usage is TRBV9 and J usage is TRBJ1-2; 7 positions match TRBD1. Germline CDR1 reads SGDLS; CDR2 reads YYNGEE. J was trimmed by 7 bases and V by 1 base; bases with no gene match: 1. The CDR3 spans 12 residues.